These 15 T cell receptor beta chains were sequenced from one sample in a study of blood T cell repertoires in COVID-19. Repertoires were generated with immunoSEQ multiplex PCR, while TCRdb's copy carries only in-frame clones and drops some. The sample contains more than 95,000 clones, 88% of which appear only once. The sequenced material came from peripheral blood. These receptors were collected from a human donor in a cohort sampled during active COVID-19.

This rearrangement joins TRBV5-4 to TRBJ2-5; TRBD1 aligns across 7 bases. CDR1 SGHNT and CDR2 YYREEE come from the germline V gene (reference sequence). This CDR3 has 13 residues. The V and J ends lost 4 bases and 4 bases, in that order; junction bases with no gene match: 4. CDR3 coding DNA: TGTGCCAGCAGCATGACAGGGAGAGAGACCCAGTACTTC. Translating gives CASSMTGRETQYF.

The chain employs TRBV14 and TRBJ1-4; D is possibly TRBD1 (6 bases). This CDR3 spans 16 amino acids. Germline-derived CDR1 and CDR2 are SGHDN and FVKESK. V lost 0 bases to trimming and J lost 6 bases, with 14 bases between them. Here the CDR3 reads CASSQDNGRGYEKLFF. The CDR3 region has the DNA TGTGCCAGCAGCCAAGATAATGGCAGGGGTTATGAAAAACTGTTTTTT. The full variable domain, in which reference TRBV14 and TRBJ1-4 provide the parts outside the CDR3, is EAGVTQFPSHSVIEKGQTVTLRCDPISGHDNLYWYRRVMGKEIKFLLHFVKESKQDESGMPNNRFLAERTGGTYSTLKVQPAELEDSGVYFCASSQDNGRGYEKLFFGSGTQLSVL.

CDR3 coding DNA: TGTGCCAGCAGTGAAGACAGTGACTACACCTTC. Translating it yields CASSEDSDYTF. The V and J genes are TRBV2 and TRBJ1-2; D gene ambiguous. The CDR3 runs to 11 residues. The germline V gene has CDR1 SNHLY and CDR2 FYNNEI. V was clipped by 1 base and J by 10 bases, with 7 bases between them.

This chain joins TRBV6-5 and TRBJ2-3, with no clear D. V lost 4 bases to trimming and J lost 4 bases, with 12 bases between them. Germline CDR1 and CDR2: MNHEY and SVGAGI. This CDR3 comprises 14 residues. CDR3 in DNA: TGTGCCAGCAGTTCGGGTAGGCGCGCAGATACGCAGTATTTT. Translation gives CASSSGRRADTQYF.

Here the CDR3 reads CASSAGGQGRGETQYF. The CDR3 DNA sequence: TGCGCCAGCAGCGCGGGGGGACAGGGCCGGGGGGAGACCCAGTACTTC. This sequence joins TRBV5-1 and TRBJ2-5; D possibly corresponds to TRBD1 (9 bases). This CDR3 comprises 16 residues. V was cut by 4 bases and J by 5 bases, with 21 bases left in between. CDR1 is SGHRS and CDR2 is YFSETQ in the germline V gene.

V and J are TRBV2 and TRBJ2-2; weak D call: TRBD2 (5 bases). The germline CDR1 and CDR2 sequences are SNHLY and FYNNEI. There are 15 residues in the CDR3. V lost 4 bases to trimming and J lost 5 bases, with 14 bases between them. The CDR3 region has the DNA TGTGCCAGCAGTGTTCGGACTTCGTTTACCGGGGAGCTGTTTTTT. Amino acid sequence: CASSVRTSFTGELFF.

This clone appeared a single time. The rearrangement links TRBV4-1 to TRBJ1-1, with a possible D match to TRBD1 (5 bases). V was trimmed by 3 bases and J by 4 bases, leaving 9 bases between them. There are 13 residues in the CDR3. Germline CDR1 and CDR2: MGHRA and YSYEKL. CDR3: CASSQGGITEAFF. The CDR3 DNA is TGCGCCAGCAGCCAGGGGGGAATCACTGAAGCTTTCTTT.

This chain joins TRBV11-2 and TRBJ2-7; the match to TRBD1 covers 7 bases. From germline, CDR1 is SGHAT and CDR2 FQNNGV. The CDR3 is 12 residues long. With V trimmed by 5 bases and J by 4 bases, 2 bases remained unmatched. The CDR3 DNA reads as TGTGCCAGCAGCCGACAGGGTTACGAGCAGTACTTC. It translates to CASSRQGYEQYF.

The chain has TRBV2 and TRBJ2-7; 9 bases fit TRBD1. V shed 4 bases and J 5 bases; nucleotides not matched to a gene: 9. The CDR3 runs to 15 residues. The germline V gene has CDR1 SNHLY and CDR2 FYNNEI. CDR3 in DNA: TGTGCCAGCAGTGTACAGGGGGCGCTTGGGAACGAGCAGTACTTC. Protein sequence: CASSVQGALGNEQYF.

The V gene is TRBV19, the J gene TRBJ2-5, with TRBD2 matching over 10 bases. This CDR3 has 16 residues. V lost 8 bases and J lost 1; bases outside the gene matches: 10. Germline V gene data show CDR1 as LNHDA and CDR2 as SQIVND (reference sequence). The CDR3 coding sequence is TGTGCCAGTTTCGCCTCGACTAGCGGGTCCCAAGAGACCCAGTACTTC. Translating it yields CASFASTSGSQETQYF.

This clone was detected only once. The chain links TRBV15 to TRBJ2-1, with D possibly matching TRBD2 (5 bases). The CDR3 loop spans 17 amino acids. The V and J ends lost 2 bases and 2 bases respectively, with 16 bases between them. Germline values: CDR1 LNHNV, CDR2 YYDKDF (reference sequence). CDR3 protein: CATSRLLAPGPYNEQFF. The CDR3 DNA is TGTGCCACCAGCAGACTCCTAGCACCTGGCCCCTACAATGAGCAGTTCTTC.

This chain connects TRBV29-1 to TRBJ2-5, with a possible D match to TRBD1 (6 bases). V lost 7 bases, J lost 1 base, and 13 bases lay in between. The CDR3 has 13 amino acids. Germline lookup yields CDR1 SQVTM and CDR2 ANQGSEA. The CDR3 nucleotides read TGCAGCGGGGGGCTCAGTCGCCAAGAGACCCAGTACTTC. It encodes CSGGLSRQETQYF.

The chain joins TRBV6-1 to TRBJ1-5; TRBD1 matches 7 bases. J was trimmed by 0 bases and V by 4 bases; bases with no gene match: 9. Germline V gives CDR1 MNHNS, CDR2 SASEGT. The CDR3 is 17 residues long. This CDR3 reads CASSARDSLYSNQPQHF. Here the CDR3 DNA reads TGTGCCAGCAGTGCTAGGGACAGCCTTTATAGCAATCAGCCCCAGCATTTT.

V is TRBV18 and J is TRBJ2-3; possible D gene TRBD2, 6 bases. Trimming left V 4 bases short and J 1 base short, with 6 bases between. This CDR3 comprises 13 residues. The germline V gene encodes CDR1 KGHSH and CDR2 LQKENI. The CDR3 bases are TGTGCCAGCTCACGGGGGGGCACAGATACGCAGTATTTT. Amino acid sequence: CASSRGGTDTQYF.

Many counts were recorded for this clone. The chain carries TRBV3-1 (or the pseudogene TRBV3-2) and TRBJ2-7, with 10 nucleotides matching TRBD2. J lost 4 bases, V lost 4 bases, and 10 bases had no gene match. Germline CDR1 LGHDT, CDR2 YNNKEL (reference sequence). The CDR3 contains 16 residues. As DNA, the CDR3 is TGTGCCAGCAGCCCCACCGACCAGCGGGGGGGGTACGAGCAGTACTTC. This codes for CASSPTDQRGGYEQYF.